Following are 11 T cell receptor beta chains from one sample sequenced in a study of blood T cell repertoires in COVID-19. The protocol was immunoSEQ multiplex PCR, while the TCRdb copy is restricted to in-frame clones and leaves out a portion. Of about 47,000 clones in the sample, 75% to 90% were seen once. The sequencing sample was made of peripheral blood. These receptor sequences come from a human donor with acute or convalescent COVID-19. The donor label of this sample is uncertain.

This clone was detected once. V usage is TRBV19 and J usage is TRBJ1-5; no firm D call. The CDR3 loop spans 14 amino acids. CDR1 is LNHDA and CDR2 is SQIVND in the germline V gene (reference sequence). Trimming cost V 8 bases and J 0 bases, with 11 bases left between them. The CDR3 reads CASRYGHSNQPQHF. The CDR3 coding sequence is TGTGCCAGTCGGTACGGTCATAGCAATCAGCCCCAGCATTTT.

The rearrangement uses TRBV27 and TRBJ2-7, with a weak D call TRBD2 (6 bases). From germline, CDR1 is MNHEY and CDR2 SMNVEV (reference sequence). The CDR3 is 15 residues long. Trimming took off 2 bases at V and 1 base at J, with 12 bases between the two ends. CDR3 loop: CASSLKPGESYEQYF. CDR3 coding DNA: TGTGCCAGCAGTTTAAAGCCGGGGGAGTCCTACGAGCAGTACTTC.

The chain is built from TRBV19 and TRBJ2-3, with D hard to call. Germline lookup yields CDR1 LNHDA and CDR2 SQIVND (reference sequence). This CDR3 comprises 11 residues. With 7 bases removed from V and 6 bases from J, the gap between germline ends came to 8 bases. The CDR3 nucleotides are TGTGCCAGTAAGGCGGAGGATACGCAGTATTTT. This sequence encodes CASKAEDTQYF.

This clone has more than one count but fewer than ten. The chain uses TRBV11-2 and TRBJ2-2; TRBD2 agrees at 8 bases. The germline V gene encodes CDR1 SGHAT and CDR2 FQNNGV. The J segment lost 4 bases and the V segment lost 6 bases, leaving 10 bases of the junction unmatched. The CDR3 has 16 amino acids. Here the CDR3 DNA reads TGTGCCAGCAGTCACAATAGCGGGGCTAGCACCGGGGAGCTGTTTTTT. Encoded protein: CASSHNSGASTGELFF.

The chain carries TRBV25-1 and TRBJ2-1; TRBD2 aligns across 7 bases. The V and J ends lost 5 bases and 7 bases, in that order; junction bases with no gene match: 8. The CDR3 runs 14 residues. Germline loops: CDR1 MGHDK, CDR2 SYGVNS. DNA for the CDR3: TGTGCCAGCAGTTGGCGGGGGAGCCAGAATGAGCAGTTCTTC. This gives the protein CASSWRGSQNEQFF.

The rearrangement uses TRBV7-2 and TRBJ1-4, with TRBD1 as a possible D gene (6 bases). V was clipped by 3 bases and J by 5 bases, with 13 bases between them. The V gene's germline CDR1 is SGHTA and CDR2 FQGNSA. The length of the CDR3 is 15 residues. The chain's CDR3 is CASSLPRGGNEKLFF. CDR3 DNA sequence: TGTGCCAGCAGCTTGCCCAGGGGTGGAAATGAAAAACTGTTTTTT. Full variable domain (missing parts from reference TRBV7-2 and TRBJ1-4): GAGVSQSPSNKVTEKGKDVELRCDPISGHTALYWYRQSLGQGLEFLIYFQGNSAPDKSGLPSDRFSAERTGGSVSTLTIQRTQQEDSAVYLCASSLPRGGNEKLFFGSGTQLSVL.

Written as DNA, the CDR3 is TGTGCCACCAGTGAGGCTGCGGGCTCCTACAATGAGCAGTTCTTC. Translating it yields CATSEAAGSYNEQFF. The V gene is TRBV24-1, the J gene TRBJ2-1, with D possibly matching TRBD2 (5 bases). The CDR3 runs to 15 residues. V lost 4 bases to trimming and J lost 0 bases, with 9 bases between them. Germline assignment: CDR1 KGHDR and CDR2 SFDVKD.

This chain joins TRBV6-6 and TRBJ2-5, with D tentatively TRBD2 (6 bases). CDR1 and CDR2 from the germline V gene are MNHNY and SVGAGI (reference sequence). This CDR3 has 14 residues. V was shortened by 8 bases and J by 5 bases, with 18 bases between the two germline ends. CDR3 loop: CASVGGPNGETQYF. In DNA form, the CDR3 reads TGTGCCAGCGTGGGGGGTCCAAATGGGGAGACCCAGTACTTC.

This sequence joins TRBV28 and TRBJ1-2; no clear D gene. The ends were cut back, 2 bases at V and 5 bases at J, with 9 bases in the middle. This CDR3 contains 13 residues. Germline CDR1 is MDHEN and CDR2 is SYDVKM. The CDR3 protein is CASSLGQPYGYTF. The CDR3 DNA sequence: TGTGCCAGCAGTTTAGGGCAGCCGTATGGCTACACCTTC.

In DNA form, the CDR3 reads TGTGCCAGCAGCCAATTTCCTCGACTACAATCGTCAGCCAAAAACATTCAGTACTTC. It encodes CASSQFPRLQSSAKNIQYF. This chain joins TRBV4-2 and TRBJ2-4, with D perhaps TRBD2 (5 bases). Trimming shortened V by 2 bases and J by 0 bases, and 20 bases separated the two germline ends. Looked up from germline, CDR1 is LGHNA and CDR2 is YNFKEQ. This CDR3 comprises 19 residues.

This chain connects TRBV27 to TRBJ1-1; D not certain. The germline CDR1 and CDR2 sequences are MNHEY and SMNVEV (reference sequence). CDR3 length: 15 residues. Trimming took 6 bases from V and 1 from J, leaving 15 bases between them. The CDR3 is CASRRDRAGNTEAFF. Here the CDR3 DNA reads TGTGCCAGCAGGCGCGATCGTGCAGGGAACACTGAAGCTTTCTTT.